A single sample gave rise to the 8 T cell receptor beta chains below, sequenced in a study of shared clonotypes between healthy human individuals. The assay was immunoSEQ multiplex PCR, and TCRdb's table has in-frame clones only and misses some. The sample consists of a few hundred thousand clones, approximately 65% of them appearing once. What was sequenced was memory CD4+ T cells sorted from blood. The subset is: CD45RA-negative fraction. The receptors stem from a man aged 25 to 40 in good health.

The sample holds many counts of this clone. The chain recombines TRBV7-2 with TRBJ2-3, with D unclear. Looked up from germline, CDR1 is SGHTA and CDR2 is FQGNSA. V dropped 5 bases and J dropped 6 bases, with 9 bases sitting between them. This CDR3 is 12 amino acids long. CDR3 residues: CASSPRRDTQYF. For the CDR3, the DNA is TGTGCCAGCAGCCCCAGGCGGGATACGCAGTATTTT. Supplemented by reference TRBV7-2 and TRBJ2-3, the full variable domain reads GAGVSQSPSNKVTEKGKDVELRCDPISGHTALYWYRQSLGQGLEFLIYFQGNSAPDKSGLPSDRFSAERTGGSVSTLTIQRTQQEDSAVYLCASSPRRDTQYFGPGTRLTVL.

A single count supports this clone. This chain links TRBV6-6 with TRBJ2-3; D tentatively fits TRBD1 or TRBD2 (5 bases each). V lost 6 bases to trimming and J lost 0 bases, with 13 bases between them. Looked up from germline, CDR1 is MNHNY and CDR2 is SVGAGI (reference sequence). This CDR3 has 15 residues. Written as DNA, the CDR3 is TGTGCCAGCAGGTTGGGGGTCACTAGCACAGATACGCAGTATTTT. This gives the protein CASRLGVTSTDTQYF.

The gene calls are TRBV28 and TRBJ1-2, with D tentatively TRBD1 (5 bases). Trimming removed 4 bases at V and 13 bases at J, with 25 bases between. CDR1 is MDHEN and CDR2 is SYDVKM in the germline V gene. The CDR3 totals 15 residues. The CDR3 DNA is TGTGCCAGCAGTTCGGAACAGTTGGGGGATCGGAGGTCCACCTTC. Amino acids: CASSSEQLGDRRSTF.

This clone was seen once. CDR3 nucleotide sequence: TGTGCCAGCAGAGGCGATGGCACTAGCGGGATTCTTGGGAATGAGCAGTTCTTC. Encoded protein: CASRGDGTSGILGNEQFF. The chain employs TRBV25-1 and TRBJ2-1; 10 bases match TRBD2. This CDR3 is built from 18 residues. CDR1 is MGHDK, CDR2 SYGVNS, per germline. J was trimmed by 7 bases and V by 6 bases; bases with no gene match: 18.

This clone showed up just a few times. The V gene is TRBV27, the J gene TRBJ1-1, with D maybe TRBD1 (5 bases). CDR1 and CDR2 (germline): MNHEY, SMNVEV (reference sequence). This CDR3 comprises 14 residues. The V gene lost 0 bases and the J gene lost 6 bases, with 11 bases spanning the gap. DNA of the CDR3: TGTGCCAGCAGTTTATCAGTCAGGGATCCTGAAGCTTTCTTT. Its translation is CASSLSVRDPEAFF.

V and J are TRBV7-9 and TRBJ1-1; D call uncertain. The CDR3 extends over 14 amino acids. Germline CDR1 and CDR2: SEHNR and FQNEAQ (reference sequence). Trimming pared 1 base from V and 4 bases from J, leaving 10 bases between. The chain's CDR3 is CASSLGRATTEAFF. For the CDR3, the DNA is TGTGCCAGCAGCTTAGGCCGGGCCACCACTGAAGCTTTCTTT. Drawing the rest from reference TRBV7-9 and TRBJ1-1, the complete variable domain is DTGVSQNPRHKITKRGQNVTFRCDPISEHNRLYWYRQTLGQGPEFLTYFQNEAQLEKSRLLSDRFSAERPKGSFSTLEIQRTEQGDSAMYLCASSLGRATTEAFFGQGTRLTVV.

The gene calls are TRBV4-3 and TRBJ2-7, with D hard to call. The CDR3 length is 14 residues. The germline V and J ends were trimmed by 1 base and 2 bases, with 9 bases remaining between them. Looked up from germline, CDR1 is LGHNA and CDR2 is YSLEER. The CDR3 coding sequence is TGCGCCAGCAGCCAAGGGGAAGGGACCTACGAGCAGTACTTC. Protein sequence: CASSQGEGTYEQYF.

This chain uses TRBV14 with TRBJ2-7; the D gene is possibly TRBD1 (5 bases). CDR3 length equals 13 residues. V lost 1 base to trimming and J lost 8 bases, with 12 bases between them. Per germline, CDR1 SGHDN and CDR2 FVKESK. In DNA form, the CDR3 reads TGTGCCAGCAGCCAAGGTCCCCAGGGCAAGCAGTACTTC. Its translation is CASSQGPQGKQYF. Full variable domain (outside the CDR3, taken from reference TRBV14 and TRBJ2-7): EAGVTQFPSHSVIEKGQTVTLRCDPISGHDNLYWYRRVMGKEIKFLLHFVKESKQDESGMPNNRFLAERTGGTYSTLKVQPAELEDSGVYFCASSQGPQGKQYFGPGTRLTVT.